The sequence of this T cell receptor beta chain was determined in a study of T cells in Graves' hyperthyroidism and ophthalmopathy. General observations from the study: Ophthalmopathy and stable hyperthyroidism were separated by a 13 V-J model. It was a median 6.5 months before onset that the model predicted ophthalmopathy.

In this sample, this clonotype turned up once. What it binds is unknown. Patients were excluded because of uncontrolled infection, other autoimmune disease, pregnancy or lactation. Amplified regions were TCR beta CDR3 sequences from RNA transcripts. A set of HTBI primers served as the primers for a first-round RT-PCR of the TCR CDR3. One entry per CDR3 protein results from TCRdb running MiXCR on the multiplex PCR reads. The sample lists fewer than 750,000 distinct CDR3 sequences; about 45% were seen once. The CDR3 extends over 14 amino acids. Per the germline V gene, CDR1 is WNHNN and CDR2 is SYGVQD (reference sequence). Germline trimming cut 8 bases from V and 5 bases from J; bases unmatched to any gene: 9.

The gene calls are TRBV10-1 and TRBJ1-2, with 9 nucleotides matching TRBD1. Specimen: peripheral blood or thyroid tissue (not recorded which). This TCR derives from a young woman with Graves' hyperthyroidism. DNA for the CDR3: TGCGCCAGCTTGGATCCGGGACAGGGTTATGGCTACACCTTC. It codes for CASLDPGQGYGYTF.